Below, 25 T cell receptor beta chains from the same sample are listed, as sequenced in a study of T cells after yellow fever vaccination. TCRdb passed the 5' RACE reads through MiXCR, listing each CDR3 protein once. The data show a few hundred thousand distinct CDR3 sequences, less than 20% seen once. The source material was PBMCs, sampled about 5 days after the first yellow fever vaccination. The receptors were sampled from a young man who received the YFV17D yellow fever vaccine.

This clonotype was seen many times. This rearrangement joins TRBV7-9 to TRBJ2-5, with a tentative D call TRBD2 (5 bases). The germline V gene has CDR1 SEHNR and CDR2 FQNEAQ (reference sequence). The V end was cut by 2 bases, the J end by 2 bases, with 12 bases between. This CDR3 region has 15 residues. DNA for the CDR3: TGTGCCAGCAGCTTATATGGTCTAGCACAAGAGACCCAGTACTTC. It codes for CASSLYGLAQETQYF.

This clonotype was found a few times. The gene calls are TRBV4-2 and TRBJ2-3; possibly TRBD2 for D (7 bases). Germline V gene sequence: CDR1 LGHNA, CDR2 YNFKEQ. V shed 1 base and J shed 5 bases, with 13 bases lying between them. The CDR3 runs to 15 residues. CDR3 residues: CASSQVAGGQDTQYF. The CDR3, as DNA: TGTGCCAGCAGCCAAGTGGCCGGGGGGCAAGATACGCAGTATTTT.

This CDR3 reads CSARDIASYEQYF. CDR3 nucleotides: TGCAGTGCTAGAGATATAGCTTCCTACGAGCAGTACTTC. The chain recombines TRBV20-1 with TRBJ2-7; D remains ambiguous. Germline V gene lookup returns CDR1 DFQATT and CDR2 SNEGSKA (reference sequence). Trimming took off 0 bases at V and 1 base at J, with 7 bases between the two ends. This CDR3 is built from 13 residues.

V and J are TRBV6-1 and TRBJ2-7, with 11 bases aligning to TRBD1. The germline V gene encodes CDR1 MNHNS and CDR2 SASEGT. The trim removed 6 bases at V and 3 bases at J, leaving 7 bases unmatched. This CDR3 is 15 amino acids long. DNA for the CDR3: TGTGCCAGCAGCTCCCCGGACAGGGGGCACTACGAGCAGTACTTC. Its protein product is CASSSPDRGHYEQYF.

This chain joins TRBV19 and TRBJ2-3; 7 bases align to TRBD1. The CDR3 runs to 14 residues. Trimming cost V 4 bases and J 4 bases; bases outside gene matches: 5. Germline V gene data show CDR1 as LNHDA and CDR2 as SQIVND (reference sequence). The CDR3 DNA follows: TGTGCCAGTAGTAAACAGGGGATCCCAGATACGCAGTATTTT. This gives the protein CASSKQGIPDTQYF.

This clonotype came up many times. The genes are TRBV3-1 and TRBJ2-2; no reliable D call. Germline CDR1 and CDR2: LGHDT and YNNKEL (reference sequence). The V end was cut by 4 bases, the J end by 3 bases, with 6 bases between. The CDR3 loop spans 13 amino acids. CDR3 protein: CASSPQYTGELFF. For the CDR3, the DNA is TGTGCCAGCAGCCCCCAGTACACCGGGGAGCTGTTTTTT. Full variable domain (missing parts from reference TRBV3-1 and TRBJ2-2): DTAVSQTPKYLVTQMGNDKSIKCEQNLGHDTMYWYKQDSKKFLKIMFSYNNKELIINETVPNRFSPKSPDKAHLNLHINSLELGDSAVYFCASSPQYTGELFFGEGSRLTVL.

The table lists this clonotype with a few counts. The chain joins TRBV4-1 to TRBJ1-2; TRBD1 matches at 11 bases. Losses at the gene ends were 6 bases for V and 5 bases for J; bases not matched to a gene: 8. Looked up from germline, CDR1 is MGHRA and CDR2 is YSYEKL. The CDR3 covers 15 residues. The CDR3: CASRLPGQGVYGYTF. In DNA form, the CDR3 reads TGCGCCAGCAGATTACCGGGACAGGGGGTTTATGGCTACACCTTC.

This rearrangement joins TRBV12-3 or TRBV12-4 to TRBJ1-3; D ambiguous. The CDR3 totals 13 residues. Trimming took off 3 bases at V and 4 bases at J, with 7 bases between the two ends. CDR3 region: CASSLFRGNTIYF. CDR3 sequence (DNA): TGTGCCAGCAGTTTGTTCAGGGGAAACACCATATATTTT.

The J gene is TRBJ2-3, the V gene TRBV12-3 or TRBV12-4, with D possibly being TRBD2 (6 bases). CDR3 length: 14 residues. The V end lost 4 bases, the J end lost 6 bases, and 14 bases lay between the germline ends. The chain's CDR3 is CASSWGLPYDTQYF. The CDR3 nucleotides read TGTGCCAGCAGTTGGGGACTGCCCTATGATACGCAGTATTTT.

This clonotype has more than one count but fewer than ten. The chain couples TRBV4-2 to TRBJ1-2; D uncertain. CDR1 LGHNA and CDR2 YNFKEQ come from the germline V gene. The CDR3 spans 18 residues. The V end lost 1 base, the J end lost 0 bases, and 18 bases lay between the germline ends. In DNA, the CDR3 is TGTGCCAGCAGCCAAGTTTTCCCGGACCGACTTGCTAACTATGGCTACACCTTC. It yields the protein CASSQVFPDRLANYGYTF.

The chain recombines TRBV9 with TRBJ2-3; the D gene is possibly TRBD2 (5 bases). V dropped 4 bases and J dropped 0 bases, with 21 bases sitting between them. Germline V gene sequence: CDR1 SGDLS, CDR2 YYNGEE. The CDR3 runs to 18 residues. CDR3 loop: CASSFLLRTGSSTDTQYF. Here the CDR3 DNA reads TGTGCCAGCAGCTTCCTCCTCCGGACTGGCTCTAGCACAGATACGCAGTATTTT.

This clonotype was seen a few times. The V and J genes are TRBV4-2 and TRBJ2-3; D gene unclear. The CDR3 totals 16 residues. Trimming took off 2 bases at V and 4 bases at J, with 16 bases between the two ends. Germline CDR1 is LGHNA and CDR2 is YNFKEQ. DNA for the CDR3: TGTGCCAGCAGCCAACCCCCCGGGTCTACCCCAGATACGCAGTATTTT. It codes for CASSQPPGSTPDTQYF.

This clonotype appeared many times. Here the CDR3 reads CSAKRTGKTQYF. DNA for the CDR3: TGCAGTGCTAAAAGGACAGGAAAGACCCAGTACTTC. The rearrangement links TRBV20-1 to TRBJ2-5, with 7 bases fitting TRBD1. The CDR3 is made up of 12 amino acids. V was pared by 4 bases and J by 6 bases, with 5 bases of the junction left unmatched. Germline V lookup: CDR1 DFQATT, CDR2 SNEGSKA (reference sequence).

DNA for the CDR3: TGTGCCAGCAGGGCCTGGGAGGCGAACACTGAAGCTTTCTTT. Its translation: CASRAWEANTEAFF. This chain connects TRBV6-1 to TRBJ1-1, with D hard to call. This CDR3 spans 14 amino acids. The V end was cut by 6 bases, the J end by 1 base, with 12 bases between. Germline values: CDR1 MNHNS, CDR2 SASEGT.

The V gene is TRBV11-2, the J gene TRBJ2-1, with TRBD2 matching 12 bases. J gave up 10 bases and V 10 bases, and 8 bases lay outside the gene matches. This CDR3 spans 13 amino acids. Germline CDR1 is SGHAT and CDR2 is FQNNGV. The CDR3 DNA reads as TGTGCCACCAAGGGACTAGCGGGCTGGGAGCAGTTCTTC. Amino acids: CATKGLAGWEQFF.

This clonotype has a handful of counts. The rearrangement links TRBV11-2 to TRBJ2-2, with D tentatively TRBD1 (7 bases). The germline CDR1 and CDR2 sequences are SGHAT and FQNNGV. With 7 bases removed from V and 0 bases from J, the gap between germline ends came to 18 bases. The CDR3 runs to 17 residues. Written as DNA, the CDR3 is TGTGCCAGCATCCCTAGGGGGCGGGGCGCGAACACCGGGGAGCTGTTTTTT. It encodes CASIPRGRGANTGELFF.

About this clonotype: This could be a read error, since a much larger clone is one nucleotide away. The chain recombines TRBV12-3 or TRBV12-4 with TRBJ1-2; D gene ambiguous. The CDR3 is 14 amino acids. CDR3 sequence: CARSLYETREGYTF. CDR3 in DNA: TGTGCCAGGAGTTTATACGAGACGCGCGAGGGCTACACCTTC.

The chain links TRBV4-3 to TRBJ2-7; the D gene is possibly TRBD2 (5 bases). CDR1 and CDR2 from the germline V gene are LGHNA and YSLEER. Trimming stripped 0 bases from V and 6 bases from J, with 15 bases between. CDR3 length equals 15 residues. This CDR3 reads CASSQDRGSLAEQYF. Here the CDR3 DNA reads TGCGCCAGCAGCCAAGATCGGGGTAGTCTCGCCGAGCAGTACTTC.

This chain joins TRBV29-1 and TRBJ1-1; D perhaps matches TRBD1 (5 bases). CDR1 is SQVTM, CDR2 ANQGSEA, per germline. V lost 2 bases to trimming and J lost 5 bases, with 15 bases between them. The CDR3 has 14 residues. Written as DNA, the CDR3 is TGCAGCGTTGAAAAACCGGGGGATTCTACTGAAGCTTTCTTT. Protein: CSVEKPGDSTEAFF.

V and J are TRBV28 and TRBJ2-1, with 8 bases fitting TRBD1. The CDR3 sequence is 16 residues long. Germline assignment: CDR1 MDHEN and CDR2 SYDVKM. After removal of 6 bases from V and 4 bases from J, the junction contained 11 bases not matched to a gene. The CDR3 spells CASRLLGTGAYNEQFF. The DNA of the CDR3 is TGTGCCAGCAGGCTTCTCGGGACAGGAGCATACAATGAGCAGTTCTTC.

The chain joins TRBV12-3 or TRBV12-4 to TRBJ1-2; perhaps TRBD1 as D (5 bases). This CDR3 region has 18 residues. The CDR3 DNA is TGTACCTGCAGTTTATCAGCAAGGTGGCAGGGAGTCAACTATGGCTACACCTTC. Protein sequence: CTCSLSARWQGVNYGYTF.

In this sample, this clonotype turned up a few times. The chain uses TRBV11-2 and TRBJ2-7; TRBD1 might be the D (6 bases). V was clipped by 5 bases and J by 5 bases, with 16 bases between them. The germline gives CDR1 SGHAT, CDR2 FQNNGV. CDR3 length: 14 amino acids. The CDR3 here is CASSPIQGFDEQYF. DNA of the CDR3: TGTGCCAGCAGCCCAATACAGGGTTTCGACGAGCAGTACTTC.

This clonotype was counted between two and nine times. The CDR3 region is CASSPSSGTDTQYF. DNA for the CDR3: TGTGCCAGCAGCCCCTCTAGCGGCACAGATACGCAGTATTTT. The rearrangement links TRBV7-2 to TRBJ2-3, with a possible D match to TRBD2 (6 bases). The CDR3 length is 14 residues. Looked up from germline, CDR1 is SGHTA and CDR2 is FQGNSA. Trimming cost V 5 bases and J 1 base, with 10 bases left between them.

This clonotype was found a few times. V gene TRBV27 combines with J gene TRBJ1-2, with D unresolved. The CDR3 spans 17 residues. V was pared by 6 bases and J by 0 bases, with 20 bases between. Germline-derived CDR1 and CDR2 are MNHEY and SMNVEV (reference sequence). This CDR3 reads CASSRSPGYETNYGYTF. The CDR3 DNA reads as TGTGCCAGCAGCCGGTCCCCCGGATACGAAACTAACTATGGCTACACCTTC.

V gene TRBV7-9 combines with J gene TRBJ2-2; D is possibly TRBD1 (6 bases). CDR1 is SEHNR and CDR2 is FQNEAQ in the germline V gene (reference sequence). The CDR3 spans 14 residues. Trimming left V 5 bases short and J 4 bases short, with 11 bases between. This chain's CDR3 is CASSVGQPTGELFF. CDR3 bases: TGTGCCAGCAGCGTGGGACAACCCACCGGGGAGCTGTTTTTT.